The entry below describes one T cell receptor (beta chain). The sample originates from a study of blood T cell repertoires in COVID-19. The overall study: Italy, Spain and the United States were the sources of the convalescent and acute COVID-19 samples. PBMCs, B-cell-depleted T cells, or T cells provided the cDNA or gDNA that made up the material.

TCRdb's copy holds only in-frame clones and misses some; the assay was immunoSEQ multiplex PCR. The sample records more than 150,000 clones, around four fifths being singletons. The germline gives CDR1 SGHNT, CDR2 YYREEE (reference sequence). CDR3 size: 14 residues. Germline trimming cut 5 bases from V and 1 base from J; bases unmatched to any gene: 5. This sequence joins TRBV5-4 and TRBJ1-1; TRBD1 matches 7 bases. The sequence was collected from a woman older than 75 with active or convalescent COVID-19. Sample: peripheral blood. CDR3 loop: CASRPGQKNTEAFF. The CDR3 DNA follows: TGTGCCAGCAGACCGGGACAGAAGAACACTGAAGCTTTCTTT.